One sample yielded the 10 T cell receptor beta chains listed below, sequenced in a study of blood T cell repertoires in COVID-19. TCRdb's table, derived via immunoSEQ multiplex PCR, lists solely in-frame clones and lacks some. Among approximately 120,000 clones listed, about four fifths were seen once. The sample consisted of peripheral blood. Every receptor here comes from a human donor in a cohort sampled during active COVID-19.

The chain has TRBV5-1 and TRBJ2-1; 11 bases are shared with TRBD2. The germline V gene has CDR1 SGHRS and CDR2 YFSETQ. The junction had 4 bases not matched to a gene; V was cut back by 3 bases and J by 5 bases. The CDR3 contains 15 residues. The CDR3 is CASSYASGGNNEQFF. In DNA form, the CDR3 reads TGCGCCAGCAGCTACGCTAGCGGGGGGAACAATGAGCAGTTCTTC.

The genes are TRBV7-8 and TRBJ2-1; unclear D gene. V gave up 5 bases and J gave up 2 bases, with 7 bases separating them. This CDR3 contains 13 residues. Germline CDR1 reads SGHVS; CDR2 reads FQNEAQ. The CDR3 protein is CASSPRTYNEQFF. Written as DNA, the CDR3 is TGTGCCAGCAGCCCCAGAACCTACAATGAGCAGTTCTTC.

The V call is TRBV5-6, the J call TRBJ2-3; 12 bases line up with TRBD2. The junction had 6 bases not matched to a gene; V was cut back by 1 base and J by 3 bases. This CDR3 comprises 17 residues. Germline-derived CDR1 and CDR2 are SGHDT and YYEEEE. CDR3 loop: CASSLYSSGGVTDTQYF. DNA of the CDR3: TGTGCCAGCAGCTTGTATTCTAGCGGGGGGGTGACAGATACGCAGTATTTT.

The CDR3 coding sequence is TGTGCCAGCAGCCAAGCCGCGGGTAACTATGGCTACACCTTC. Protein product: CASSQAAGNYGYTF. The genes are TRBV3-1 (or the pseudogene TRBV3-2) and TRBJ1-2; D remains unclear. The V end lost 1 base, the J end lost 1 base, and 7 bases lay between the germline ends. This CDR3 comprises 14 residues. Per germline, CDR1 LGHDT and CDR2 YNNKEL (reference sequence).

The chain employs TRBV6-2 or TRBV6-3 and TRBJ1-1; 10 bases are shared with TRBD1. Unmatched junction bases numbered 7, after V lost 2 bases and J lost 1 base. The CDR3 spans 17 residues. The germline CDR1 and CDR2 sequences are MNHEY and SVGEGT. The CDR3 protein is CASSYPLGQGENTEAFF. Here the CDR3 DNA reads TGTGCCAGCAGTTACCCTCTCGGACAGGGGGAGAACACTGAAGCTTTCTTT.

The chain couples TRBV19 to TRBJ1-1; TRBD1 might be the D (5 bases). The CDR3 runs to 11 residues. Germline V gene sequence: CDR1 LNHDA, CDR2 SQIVND (reference sequence). V shed 3 bases and J shed 9 bases, with 8 bases lying between them. CDR3 amino acids: CASSIGAKAFF. The CDR3 DNA sequence: TGTGCCAGTAGTATTGGGGCCAAAGCTTTCTTT.

This clone appeared a few times. This chain uses TRBV14 with TRBJ1-2; D call uncertain. CDR3 length: 13 amino acids. With 1 base removed from V and 7 bases from J, the gap between germline ends came to 10 bases. Germline V gene lookup returns CDR1 SGHDN and CDR2 FVKESK. CDR3 nucleotides: TGTGCCAGCAGCCAAGTTTTCCCCTTTGGCTACACCTTC. Translating it yields CASSQVFPFGYTF.

This clone was found many times. The CDR3 is CAWRNPFTGIYGYTF. Here the CDR3 DNA reads TGTGCCTGGAGGAACCCTTTTACGGGAATCTATGGCTACACCTTC. The chain has TRBV30 and TRBJ1-2, with D hard to call. The CDR3 is 15 amino acids. Looked up from germline, CDR1 is GTSNPN and CDR2 is SVGIG (reference sequence). Trimming took 3 bases from V and 4 from J, leaving 18 bases between them.

The rearrangement uses TRBV9 and TRBJ2-3; tentatively, D is TRBD2 (5 bases). Germline V gives CDR1 SGDLS, CDR2 YYNGEE. The CDR3 totals 12 residues. With 3 bases removed from V and 7 bases from J, the gap between germline ends came to 9 bases. The CDR3 DNA reads TGTGCCAGCAGCGGCGGGCTGAATACGCAGTATTTT. Protein product: CASSGGLNTQYF.

This clone was counted once. This rearrangement joins TRBV21-1 to TRBJ2-7; the table's D gene call, TRBD1, was not cross checked with the DNA. TRBV21-1 is annotated as a pseudogene. CDR3 length equals 15 residues. The CDR3 protein is CASSNERGQIYEQYF. CDR3 nucleotide sequence: TGTGCCAGCAGCAATGAAAGGGGACAGATCTACGAGCAGTACTTC.